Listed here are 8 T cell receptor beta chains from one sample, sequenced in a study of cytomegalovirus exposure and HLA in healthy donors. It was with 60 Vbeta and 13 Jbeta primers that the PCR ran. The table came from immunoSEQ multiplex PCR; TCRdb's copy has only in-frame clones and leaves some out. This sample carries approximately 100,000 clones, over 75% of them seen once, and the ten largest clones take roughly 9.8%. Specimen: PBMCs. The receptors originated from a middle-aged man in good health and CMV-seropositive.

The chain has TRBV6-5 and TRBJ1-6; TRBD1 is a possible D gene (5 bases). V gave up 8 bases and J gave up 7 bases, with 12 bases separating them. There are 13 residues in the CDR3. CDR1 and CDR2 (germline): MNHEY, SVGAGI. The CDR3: CASAREGNSPLHF. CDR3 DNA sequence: TGTGCCAGCGCCAGGGAGGGCAATTCACCCCTCCACTTT.

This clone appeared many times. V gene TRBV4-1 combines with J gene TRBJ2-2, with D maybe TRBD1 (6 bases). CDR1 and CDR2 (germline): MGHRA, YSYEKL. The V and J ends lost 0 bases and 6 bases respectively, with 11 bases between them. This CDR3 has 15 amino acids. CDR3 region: CASSQEGAEAGELFF. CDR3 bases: TGCGCCAGCAGCCAAGAGGGGGCAGAGGCCGGGGAGCTGTTTTTT.

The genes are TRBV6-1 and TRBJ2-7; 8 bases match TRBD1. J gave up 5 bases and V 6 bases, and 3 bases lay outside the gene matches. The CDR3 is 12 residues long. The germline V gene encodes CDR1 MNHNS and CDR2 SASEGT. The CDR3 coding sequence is TGTGCCAGCAGGCAACAGGGGGACGAGCAGTACTTC. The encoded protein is CASRQQGDEQYF.

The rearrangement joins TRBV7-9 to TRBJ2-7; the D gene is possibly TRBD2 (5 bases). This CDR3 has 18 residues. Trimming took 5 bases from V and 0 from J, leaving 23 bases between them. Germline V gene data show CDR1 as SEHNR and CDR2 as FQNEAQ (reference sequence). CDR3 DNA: TGTGCCAGCAGCCCTCGGAGCGGAAAGACATTCCGCTCCTACGAGCAGTACTTC. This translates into CASSPRSGKTFRSYEQYF.

CDR3 DNA sequence: TGTGCCAGCAGCTTAGGCTCGCTAAACGAGCAGTACTTC. Protein: CASSLGSLNEQYF. This chain joins TRBV7-9 and TRBJ2-7; no reliable D call. The germline gives CDR1 SEHNR, CDR2 FQNEAQ (reference sequence). Trimming took 1 base from V and 5 from J, leaving 9 bases between them. This CDR3 region has 13 residues.

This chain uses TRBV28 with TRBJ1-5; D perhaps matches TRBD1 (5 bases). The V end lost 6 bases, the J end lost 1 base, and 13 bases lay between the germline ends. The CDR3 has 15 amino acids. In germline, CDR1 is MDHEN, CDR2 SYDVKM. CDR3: CASRTGGVSNQPQHF. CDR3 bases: TGTGCCAGCAGAACTGGGGGGGTGAGCAATCAGCCCCAGCATTTT.

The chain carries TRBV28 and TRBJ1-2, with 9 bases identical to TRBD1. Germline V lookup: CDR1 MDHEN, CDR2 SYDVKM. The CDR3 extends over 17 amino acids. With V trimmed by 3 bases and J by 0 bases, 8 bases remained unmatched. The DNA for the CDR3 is TGTGCCAGCAGTTTGTCCGGGACAGGGAAACCTAACTATGGCTACACCTTC. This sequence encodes CASSLSGTGKPNYGYTF.

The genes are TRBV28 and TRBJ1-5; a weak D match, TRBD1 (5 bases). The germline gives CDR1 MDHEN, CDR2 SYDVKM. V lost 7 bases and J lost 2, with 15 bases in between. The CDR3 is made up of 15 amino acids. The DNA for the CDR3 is TGTGCCAGCATTGGGACTTTCGGAGGCAATCAGCCCCAGCATTTT. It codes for CASIGTFGGNQPQHF.